This paragraph covers one TCR beta chain sequence. Repertoires were generated with immunoSEQ multiplex PCR, while TCRdb's copy carries only in-frame clones and drops some. The sample includes about 1.5 million clones, 95% to 99% of them seen just once. The sample belongs to a study of shared clonotypes between healthy human individuals. Looked up from germline, CDR1 is MNHEY and CDR2 is SMNVEV (reference sequence). This CDR3 has 15 amino acids. V lost 4 bases, J lost 3 bases, and 4 bases stayed unmatched. The chain combines TRBV27 with TRBJ2-3; the match to TRBD2 covers 10 bases. This TCR was recovered from a man aged 25-45 years in good health. The sample comprised naive CD4+ T cells sorted from blood. Subset: CD45RA+ positively selected. Here the CDR3 reads CASSSLAGNTDTQYF. The CDR3 bases are TGTGCCAGCAGTTCACTAGCGGGAAATACAGATACGCAGTATTTT.